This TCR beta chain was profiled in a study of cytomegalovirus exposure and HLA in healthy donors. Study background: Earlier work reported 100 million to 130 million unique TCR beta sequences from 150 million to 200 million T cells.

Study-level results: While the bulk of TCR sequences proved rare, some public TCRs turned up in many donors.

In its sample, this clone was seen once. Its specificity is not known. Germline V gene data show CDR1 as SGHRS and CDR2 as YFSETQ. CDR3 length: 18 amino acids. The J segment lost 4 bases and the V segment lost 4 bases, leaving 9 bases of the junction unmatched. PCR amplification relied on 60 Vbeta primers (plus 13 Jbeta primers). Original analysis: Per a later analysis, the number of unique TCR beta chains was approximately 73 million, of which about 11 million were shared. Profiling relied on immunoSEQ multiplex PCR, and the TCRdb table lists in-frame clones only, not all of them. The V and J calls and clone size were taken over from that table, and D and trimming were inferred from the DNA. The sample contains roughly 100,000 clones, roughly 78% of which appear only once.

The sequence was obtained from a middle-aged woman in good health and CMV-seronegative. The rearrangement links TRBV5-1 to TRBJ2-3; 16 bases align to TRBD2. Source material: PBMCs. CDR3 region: CASSPGGLAGGQADTQYF. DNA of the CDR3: TGCGCCAGCAGCCCGGGGGGACTAGCGGGAGGGCAGGCAGATACGCAGTATTTT.